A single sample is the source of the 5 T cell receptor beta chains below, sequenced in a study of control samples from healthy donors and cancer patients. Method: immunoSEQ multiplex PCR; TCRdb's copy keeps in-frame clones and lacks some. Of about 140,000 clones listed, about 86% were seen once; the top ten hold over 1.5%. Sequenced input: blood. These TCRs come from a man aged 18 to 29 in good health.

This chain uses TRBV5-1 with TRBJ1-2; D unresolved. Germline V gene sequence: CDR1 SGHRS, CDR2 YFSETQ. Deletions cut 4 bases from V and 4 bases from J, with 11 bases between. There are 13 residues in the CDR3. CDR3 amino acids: CASSHIRSYGYTF. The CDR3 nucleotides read TGCGCCAGCAGCCACATACGATCCTATGGCTACACCTTC. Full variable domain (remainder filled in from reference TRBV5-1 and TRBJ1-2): KAGVTQTPRYLIKTRGQQVTLSCSPISGHRSVSWYQQTPGQGLQFLFEYFSETQRNKGNFPGRFSGRQFSNSRSEMNVSTLELGDSALYLCASSHIRSYGYTFGSGTRLTVV.

CDR3 region: CSASLGRRVNGYTF. The DNA for the CDR3 is TGCAGTGCTAGTCTCGGAAGACGGGTAAATGGCTACACCTTC. This rearrangement joins TRBV20-1 to TRBJ1-2; no clear D gene. Germline V gene lookup returns CDR1 DFQATT and CDR2 SNEGSKA (reference sequence). CDR3 length: 14 residues. Trimming removed 3 bases from V and 6 bases from J, with 17 bases in between.

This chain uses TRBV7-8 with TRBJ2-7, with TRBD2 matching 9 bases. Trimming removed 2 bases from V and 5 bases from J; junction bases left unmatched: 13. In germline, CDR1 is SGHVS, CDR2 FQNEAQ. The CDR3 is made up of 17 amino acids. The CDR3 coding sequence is TGTGCCAGCAGCTTATATAGCGGGGGCGTGAAGGCTGACGAGCAGTACTTC. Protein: CASSLYSGGVKADEQYF.

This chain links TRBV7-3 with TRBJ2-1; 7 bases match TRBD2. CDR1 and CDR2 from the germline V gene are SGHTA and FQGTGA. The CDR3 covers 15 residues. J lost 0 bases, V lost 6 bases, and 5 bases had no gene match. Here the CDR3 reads CASSSTGGSYNEQFF. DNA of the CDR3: TGTGCCAGCAGTTCAACGGGGGGCTCCTACAATGAGCAGTTCTTC.

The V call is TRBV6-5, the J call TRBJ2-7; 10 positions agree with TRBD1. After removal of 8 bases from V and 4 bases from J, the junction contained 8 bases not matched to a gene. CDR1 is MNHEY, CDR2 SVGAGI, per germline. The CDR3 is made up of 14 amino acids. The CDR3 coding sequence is TGTGCCAGCTTTTCCGGGGGACAGGGGTACGAGCAGTACTTC. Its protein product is CASFSGGQGYEQYF.